These T cell receptor beta chains were read from a single sample in a study of cytomegalovirus exposure and HLA in healthy donors. TCRdb's copy holds only in-frame clones and misses some; the assay was immunoSEQ multiplex PCR. The sample contains approximately 100,000 clones, approximately 76% of which appear only once. Specimen: PBMCs. The receptors here all came from a man aged 35-49 years in good health and CMV-seronegative. CDR3s include the opening cysteine and the closing phenylalanine or tryptophan. The D gene is left open where the match is weak. Clone size is stated in some rows and not others, as once, few, many or a class when expanded.

13	.	TRBV30	.	TRBJ1-6	TGTGCCTGGACCAACTCCTATAATTCCCCCCTCCACTTT	CAWTNSYNSPLHF
13	.	TRBV19	.	TRBJ1-6	TGTGCCAGTAGTAGCAAGGGGGATTCACCCCTCCACTTT	CASSSKGDSPLHF
11	.	TRBV28	.	TRBJ1-2	TGTGCCAGCGGACGCAGAGGGGGCTACACCTTC	CASGRRGGYTF
13	.	TRBV5-1	TRBD1	TRBJ1-2	TGCGCCAGCAACCCACAGGGGGTAGGAGGCTACACCTTC	CASNPQGVGGYTF
14	.	TRBV9	.	TRBJ2-5	TGTGCCAGCAGCAGGGAGGGGGGTAAAGAGACCCAGTACTTC	CASSREGGKETQYF
15	.	TRBV6-1	TRBD1	TRBJ1-4	TGTGCCAGCAGTGAGACAGGGGGCTCGGGTGAAAAACTGTTTTTT	CASSETGGSGEKLFF
16	.	TRBV19	.	TRBJ1-3	TGTGCCAGTAGTCTCTCAGCGGGGGCGGATGGAAACACCATATATTTT	CASSLSAGADGNTIYF
15	.	TRBV9	.	TRBJ2-3	TGTGCCAGCAGCGTAGTGGGGAGCCGCACAGATACGCAGTATTTT	CASSVVGSRTDTQYF
14	.	TRBV18	TRBD1	TRBJ2-3	TGTGCCAGCTCTCCCGGGACAGCCACAGATACGCAGTATTTT	CASSPGTATDTQYF
15	.	TRBV19	.	TRBJ2-3	TGTGCCAGTAGTAAAACCGGGAGTAACACAGATACGCAGTATTTT	CASSKTGSNTDTQYF
16	.	TRBV7-9	TRBD2	TRBJ2-5	TGTGCCAGCAGCCCGCGCCAGCGGGGCAACCAAGAGACCCAGTACTTC	CASSPRQRGNQETQYF
15	.	TRBV7-9	.	TRBJ1-1	TGTGCCAGCAGCTTAGCCCAGGGGTCGAACACTGAAGCTTTCTTT	CASSLAQGSNTEAFF
14	.	TRBV14	.	TRBJ1-1	TGTGCCAGCAGCCACAGGCCCAGGAACACTGAAGCTTTCTTT	CASSHRPRNTEAFF
13	.	TRBV6-4	.	TRBJ2-1	TGTGCCAGCAGTGACCCCATGGTGGGCGAGCAGTTCTTC	CASSDPMVGEQFF
16	.	TRBV7-2	.	TRBJ2-1	TGTGCCAGCAGCCCGGGGTCCCGGGAACGGGTCAATGAGCAGTTCTTC	CASSPGSRERVNEQFF
16	.	TRBV12-1	.	TRBJ1-2	TGTGCCAGCAGCTTTAGGACAGGGATCGGCGGCTATGGCTACACCTTC	CASSFRTGIGGYGYTF
17	once	TRBV15	TRBD1	TRBJ2-1	TGTGCCACCAGCAGACCTCCCGGGACAGGGCGCAGGGATGAGCAGTTCTTC	CATSRPPGTGRRDEQFF
16	few	TRBV4-1	.	TRBJ1-2	TGCGCCAGCAGCCAAGTTCGCCGTCAGGAAAACTATGGCTACACCTTC	CASSQVRRQENYGYTF
14	.	TRBV12-5	.	TRBJ2-5	TGTGCTAGTGGTTTGAACGCTGAGGGAGAGACCCAGTACTTC	CASGLNAEGETQYF
14	.	TRBV27	TRBD1	TRBJ1-1	TGTGCCAGCAGTTCACAGGGGGCGTTCAGTTTGGCTTTCTTT	CASSSQGAFSLAFF
14	.	TRBV18	TRBD1	TRBJ1-1	TGTGCCAGCTCACTCGGACAGGGGGAAGCTGAAGCTTTCTTT	CASSLGQGEAEAFF
17	.	TRBV11-2	.	TRBJ2-7	TGTGCCAGCAGCTTAGATCAACGGGGTTTTCATCTCGGCGAGCAGTACTTC	CASSLDQRGFHLGEQYF
12	.	TRBV7-3	.	TRBJ2-1	TGTGCCAGCAGCTTACAGTCCAATGAGCAGTTCTTC	CASSLQSNEQFF
16	.	TRBV19	TRBD2	TRBJ2-2	TGTGCCAGTACCCGGACTAGCGGGGGGTACACCGGGGAGCTGTTTTTT	CASTRTSGGYTGELFF
16	.	TRBV11-2	TRBD2	TRBJ2-1	TGTGCCAGCAGCCCCCGACTAGCGGGGGATTGGAATGAGCAGTTCTTC	CASSPRLAGDWNEQFF
13	few	TRBV7-8	.	TRBJ1-1	TGTGCCAGCAGCTTGACGGGGAACACTGAAGCTTTCTTT	CASSLTGNTEAFF
15	.	TRBV19	TRBD2	TRBJ2-1	TGTGCCAGTAGTCAGGGACTAGCGGGGGTCTATGAGCAGTTCTTC	CASSQGLAGVYEQFF
15	.	TRBV19	.	TRBJ1-4	TGTGCCAGTAGTGGGAGGGGACGGACTAATGAAAAACTGTTTTTT	CASSGRGRTNEKLFF
15	few	TRBV7-2	TRBD1	TRBJ1-6	TGTGCCAGCAGCGCCGGACAGGGGGCGTCTTCACCCCTCCACTTT	CASSAGQGASSPLHF
14	.	TRBV5-1	TRBD1	TRBJ1-2	TGCGCCAGCAGCCCTGGGACAGGGACCAATGGCTACACCTTC	CASSPGTGTNGYTF
15	.	TRBV6-4	TRBD1	TRBJ2-3	TGTGCCAGCAGTGCCTCAGGGGGTAGCACAGATACGCAGTATTTT	CASSASGGSTDTQYF
16	.	TRBV5-1	.	TRBJ2-1	TGCGCCAGCAGCCCACGCCAGGCCAGCCCCTACAATGAGCAGTTCTTC	CASSPRQASPYNEQFF
15	few	TRBV10-2	.	TRBJ1-3	TGCGCCAGCAGTGAACAGGTTCTTTCTGGAAACACCATATATTTT	CASSEQVLSGNTIYF
13	few	TRBV11-3	.	TRBJ2-7	TGTGCCAGCAGCTCGATGGCGGGGTACGAGCAGTACTTC	CASSSMAGYEQYF
14	.	TRBV5-1	.	TRBJ2-5	TGCGCCAGCAGCTTAGACCGGGGTGGGGAGACCCAGTACTTC	CASSLDRGGETQYF
14	few	TRBV6-1	.	TRBJ1-1	TGTGCCAGCACCCTGGACAGAGGGGGCACTGAAGCTTTCTTT	CASTLDRGGTEAFF
15	.	TRBV7-9	.	TRBJ2-7	TGTGCCAGCAGCTTAGAGGCACTTGTGGGCCACGAGCAGTACTTC	CASSLEALVGHEQYF
15	.	TRBV18	TRBD1	TRBJ2-1	TGTGCCAGCTCACCAAGGACAGGGGCCTACAATGAGCAGTTCTTC	CASSPRTGAYNEQFF
15	once	TRBV21-1	.	TRBJ2-3	TGTGCCAGTGAGACTAGCGGGTGTAGCACAGATACGCAGTATTTT	CASETSGCSTDTQYF
15	.	TRBV27	TRBD1	TRBJ2-1	TGTGCCAGCAGCTCCACAGGGGCCGACGGTAATGAGCAGTTCTTC	CASSSTGADGNEQFF
13	.	TRBV19	.	TRBJ1-2	TGTGCCAGTAGTCCACCGAACGGGGATGGCTACACCTTC	CASSPPNGDGYTF
13	.	TRBV18	TRBD1	TRBJ2-7	TGTGCCAGCCTGGACAGGGGGCTCTACGAGCAGTACTTC	CASLDRGLYEQYF
15	.	TRBV2	TRBD1	TRBJ1-6	TGTGCCAGCAGTGCACAGGGGGTGGGGAATTCACCCCTCCACTTT	CASSAQGVGNSPLHF
13	.	TRBV27	TRBD1	TRBJ1-2	TGTGCCAGCAGTCGACAGGGGGCAGGGGGCTACACCTTC	CASSRQGAGGYTF
15	.	TRBV6-5	.	TRBJ2-3	TGTGCCAGCAGATCAGACAGCGACATCACAGATACGCAGTATTTT	CASRSDSDITDTQYF
17	once	TRBV4-1	.	TRBJ2-3	TGCGCCAGCAGCCAAGAGACGAGGATGTCTAGCACAGATACGCAGTATTTT	CASSQETRMSSTDTQYF
16	.	TRBV9	TRBD2	TRBJ2-2	TGTGCCAGCAGCGTATGGGGCGGGGGGGCTTACGGGGAGCTGTTTTTT	CASSVWGGGAYGELFF
13	.	TRBV5-1	TRBD1	TRBJ1-1	TGCGCCAGCAGCGTACAGGGGACCACTGAAGCTTTCTTT	CASSVQGTTEAFF
15	.	TRBV7-9	TRBD1	TRBJ2-5	TGTGCCAGCAGCTCTTACGGGACAGCTCAAGAGACCCAGTACTTC	CASSSYGTAQETQYF